The 21 T cell receptor beta chains presented below share a single source sample, sequenced in a study of blood T cell repertoires in COVID-19. The data were produced by immunoSEQ multiplex PCR, yet TCRdb's version contains in-frame clones alone and is incomplete. The sample yields 150,000 to 200,000 clones, roughly four fifths seen once. The specimen sequenced was PBMCs or T cells enriched from blood (not recorded which). Receptor source: a middle-aged man who had recovered from COVID-19.

The V call is TRBV5-8, the J call TRBJ2-5, with 12 bases identical to TRBD2. There are 15 residues in the CDR3. Germline loops: CDR1 SGHTS, CDR2 YDEGEE. With V trimmed by 4 bases and J by 3 bases, 4 bases remained unmatched. CDR3 protein: CASSTGLAGEETQYF. As DNA, the CDR3 is TGTGCCAGCAGCACGGGACTAGCGGGCGAAGAGACCCAGTACTTC.

The chain recombines TRBV4-2 with TRBJ2-2; TRBD2 agrees at 10 bases. This CDR3 has 17 residues. Germline lookup yields CDR1 LGHNA and CDR2 YNFKEQ. With V trimmed by 2 bases and J by 7 bases, 10 bases remained unmatched. CDR3 DNA sequence: TGTGCCAGCAGCCAAAGTGCGAGCGGGAGGGTCGGCGGGGAGCTGTTTTTT. Encoded protein: CASSQSASGRVGGELFF.

The chain carries TRBV2 and TRBJ2-7, with 10 bases aligning to TRBD1. Trimming removed 7 bases from V and 5 bases from J; junction bases left unmatched: 11. CDR3 length: 15 amino acids. Germline loops: CDR1 SNHLY, CDR2 FYNNEI. CDR3: CASNPNRDRGHEQYF. In DNA, the CDR3 is TGTGCCAGCAACCCGAACCGGGACAGGGGCCACGAGCAGTACTTC.

The rearrangement joins TRBV7-3 to TRBJ1-6; D might be TRBD1 (6 bases). Germline values: CDR1 SGHTA, CDR2 FQGTGA. V lost 2 bases, J lost 6 bases, and 11 bases lay in between. CDR3 size: 15 residues. The CDR3 sequence is CASSLSGAINSPLHF. CDR3 DNA: TGTGCCAGCAGCTTATCAGGGGCGATTAATTCACCCCTCCACTTT.

The V and J genes are TRBV7-2 and TRBJ1-6; 7 nucleotides line up with TRBD1. J was trimmed by 7 bases and V by 3 bases; bases with no gene match: 12. CDR1 and CDR2 (germline): SGHTA, FQGNSA. CDR3 length: 17 residues. The CDR3 DNA reads TGTGCCAGCAGCTTCAGCTCAGGGGGGAGTCAAAATTCACCCCTCCACTTT. Residues: CASSFSSGGSQNSPLHF.

The gene calls are TRBV5-5 and TRBJ2-1, with D hard to call. The V gene's germline CDR1 is SGHKS and CDR2 YYEKEE (reference sequence). This CDR3 contains 14 residues. Trimming took 4 bases from V and 7 from J, leaving 15 bases between them. The CDR3 reads CASSLATDGNEQFF. DNA for the CDR3: TGTGCCAGCAGCCTTGCTACCGACGGGAATGAGCAGTTCTTC. Together with reference TRBV5-5 and TRBJ2-1, the CDR3 gives the full variable domain: DAGVTQSPTHLIKTRGQQVTLRCSPISGHKSVSWYQQVLGQGPQFIFQYYEKEERGRGNFPDRFSARQFPNYSSELNVNALLLGDSALYLCASSLATDGNEQFFGPGTRLTVL.

The chain has TRBV9 and TRBJ2-1, with D perhaps TRBD2 (6 bases). Germline CDR1 and CDR2: SGDLS and YYNGEE. The CDR3 runs 16 residues. V was trimmed by 0 bases and J by 0 bases, leaving 10 bases between them. For the CDR3, the DNA is TGTGCCAGCAGCGTAGCTCGTAGCGGCTCCTACAATGAGCAGTTCTTC. Its translation: CASSVARSGSYNEQFF.

This rearrangement joins TRBV30 to TRBJ2-4, with 11 positions matching TRBD2. This CDR3 comprises 16 residues. J gave up 8 bases and V 0 bases, and 9 bases lay outside the gene matches. In germline, CDR1 is GTSNPN, CDR2 SVGIG (reference sequence). CDR3 nucleotide sequence: TGTGCCTGGAGTGTGCCACTAGCGGGAGTAGTGGACATTCAGTACTTC. It translates to CAWSVPLAGVVDIQYF.

The chain has TRBV19 and TRBJ1-6; D may be TRBD1 (6 bases). This CDR3 is 15 amino acids long. The V end was cut by 6 bases, the J end by 7 bases, with 16 bases between. Germline V lookup: CDR1 LNHDA, CDR2 SQIVND (reference sequence). The CDR3 region has the DNA TGTGCCAGTAGCTACCGGGACACATTAAATTCACCCCTCCACTTT. It yields the protein CASSYRDTLNSPLHF.

V is TRBV28 and J is TRBJ2-7; TRBD1 matches 8 bases. This CDR3 has 13 amino acids. Germline V lookup: CDR1 MDHEN, CDR2 SYDVKM. J lost 9 bases, V lost 6 bases, and 10 bases had no gene match. The CDR3 reads CASSPTDRGGQYF. As DNA, the CDR3 is TGTGCCAGCAGCCCGACCGACAGGGGAGGGCAGTACTTC.

V is TRBV10-1 and J is TRBJ2-3, with 7 positions matching TRBD2. The CDR3 loop spans 13 amino acids. V trimming: 5 bases; J trimming: 4 bases; junction bases outside the gene matches: 3. Germline CDR1 is WNHNN and CDR2 is SYGVQD (reference sequence). The CDR3 loop is CASSPAGADTQYF. The CDR3 region has the DNA TGCGCCAGCAGTCCCGCGGGGGCAGATACGCAGTATTTT.

CDR3 in amino acids: CASSQGRSFYGYTF. Here the CDR3 DNA reads TGTGCCAGCAGCCAAGGCCGGAGTTTCTATGGCTACACCTTC. V is TRBV14 and J is TRBJ1-2; no firm D call. The ends were cut back, 1 base at V and 4 bases at J, with 10 bases in the middle. Germline CDR1 and CDR2: SGHDN and FVKESK. The CDR3 has 14 residues. Filled out from reference TRBV14 and TRBJ1-2, the complete variable domain reads EAGVTQFPSHSVIEKGQTVTLRCDPISGHDNLYWYRRVMGKEIKFLLHFVKESKQDESGMPNNRFLAERTGGTYSTLKVQPAELEDSGVYFCASSQGRSFYGYTFGSGTRLTVV.

The V call is TRBV9, the J call TRBJ1-1, with TRBD1 matching 7 bases. CDR3 size: 14 residues. V lost 5 bases, J lost 0 bases, and 4 bases stayed unmatched. CDR1 SGDLS and CDR2 YYNGEE come from the germline V gene. The CDR3 DNA sequence: TGTGCCAGCAGTAGACAGGGAATGAACACTGAAGCTTTCTTT. Translation: CASSRQGMNTEAFF.

The gene calls are TRBV14 and TRBJ2-1; no reliable D call. Trimming removed 6 bases at V and 0 bases at J, with 9 bases between. The CDR3 is 14 residues long. Germline V lookup: CDR1 SGHDN, CDR2 FVKESK. Here the CDR3 reads CASSKLSSYNEQFF. The DNA of the CDR3 is TGTGCCAGCAGTAAACTAAGCTCCTACAATGAGCAGTTCTTC.

The rearrangement uses TRBV3-1 (or the pseudogene TRBV3-2) and TRBJ1-1; tentatively, D is TRBD1 (6 bases). This CDR3 is built from 13 residues. V was clipped by 6 bases and J by 6 bases, with 14 bases between them. Looked up from germline, CDR1 is LGHDT and CDR2 is YNNKEL (reference sequence). The CDR3 sequence: CASSPTGYSEAFF. In DNA form, the CDR3 reads TGTGCCAGCAGTCCTACAGGGTACTCTGAAGCTTTCTTT.

The chain recombines TRBV30 with TRBJ2-7, with 10 nucleotides matching TRBD2. Germline V lookup: CDR1 GTSNPN, CDR2 SVGIG (reference sequence). Unmatched junction bases numbered 8, after V lost 5 bases and J lost 7 bases. This CDR3 region has 13 residues. The chain's CDR3 is CAWGRGLAAEQYF. The CDR3 DNA is TGTGCCTGGGGTCGAGGACTAGCGGCTGAGCAGTACTTC.

This chain links TRBV5-1 with TRBJ2-1; 10 nucleotides line up with TRBD2. Trimming removed 0 bases from V and 9 bases from J; junction bases left unmatched: 6. The CDR3 runs to 15 residues. CDR1 is SGHRS, CDR2 YFSETQ, per germline. The chain's CDR3 is CASSLVLAGESEQFF. CDR3 sequence (DNA): TGCGCCAGCAGCTTGGTCCTAGCGGGAGAAAGTGAGCAGTTCTTC.

Here the CDR3 reads CASSLSLAPGDDTQYF. The DNA of the CDR3 is TGTGCCAGCAGCTTATCTCTAGCTCCCGGGGATGATACGCAGTATTTT. V is TRBV7-2 and J is TRBJ2-3; tentatively, D is TRBD2 (5 bases). Germline V CDR1 and CDR2: SGHTA, FQGNSA. This CDR3 comprises 16 residues. Trimming shortened V by 2 bases and J by 6 bases, and 18 bases separated the two germline ends.

Regarding this clone: The sample has other DNA sequences that encode this CDR3 too. This chain joins TRBV10-1 and TRBJ2-3, with TRBD1 matching over 10 bases. The CDR3 has 15 amino acids. In germline, CDR1 is WNHNN, CDR2 SYGVQD (reference sequence). V lost 5 bases to trimming and J lost 3 bases; unmatched junction nucleotides: 5. The CDR3 nucleotides are TGCGCCAGCAGTTCGGGGACAGGGGTAACAGATACGCAGTATTTT. Its translation is CASSSGTGVTDTQYF.

The chain uses TRBV4-1 and TRBJ2-1; TRBD2 might be the D (6 bases). The CDR3 loop spans 11 amino acids. V was clipped by 7 bases and J by 8 bases, with 9 bases between them. Germline-derived CDR1 and CDR2 are MGHRA and YSYEKL. The CDR3 spells CASTLADEQFF. CDR3 bases: TGCGCCAGCACTTTAGCGGATGAGCAGTTCTTC.

The rearrangement links TRBV9 to TRBJ2-1, with 13 bases lining up with TRBD2. This CDR3 region has 16 residues. J was trimmed by 4 bases and V by 4 bases; bases with no gene match: 5. Germline-derived CDR1 and CDR2 are SGDLS and YYNGEE. The CDR3, as DNA: TGTGCCAGCAGCCTTCGGGGACTAGCGGGATACAATGAGCAGTTCTTC. Its protein is CASSLRGLAGYNEQFF.